Shown below are 32 T cell receptor beta chains from a single sample sequenced in a study of blood T cell repertoires in COVID-19. Assay: immunoSEQ multiplex PCR; the TCRdb copy retains only in-frame clones and omits some. The sample records under 300,000 clones, 80% to 90% being singletons. Material for sequencing was PBMCs or T cells enriched from blood (not recorded which). All receptors come from a man younger than 35 who had recovered from COVID-19.

The CDR3 sequence is CASSPSGTGFEPQHF. CDR3 nucleotide sequence: TGTGCCAGCAGCCCCTCAGGGACAGGGTTTGAGCCCCAGCATTTT. J is TRBJ1-5 and V is TRBV7-9, with 9 bases fitting TRBD1. CDR3 length: 15 residues. J was trimmed by 8 bases and V by 5 bases; bases with no gene match: 10. Germline V gene data show CDR1 as SEHNR and CDR2 as FQNEAQ (reference sequence). Full variable domain (rest looked up from reference TRBV7-9 and TRBJ1-5): DTGVSQNPRHKITKRGQNVTFRCDPISEHNRLYWYRQTLGQGPEFLTYFQNEAQLEKSRLLSDRFSAERPKGSFSTLEIQRTEQGDSAMYLCASSPSGTGFEPQHFGDGTRLSIL.

This clone was observed a handful of times. The chain uses TRBV18 and TRBJ2-1, with TRBD2 matching over 8 bases. This CDR3 has 15 amino acids. Per the germline V gene, CDR1 is KGHSH and CDR2 is LQKENI. The V gene end was trimmed by 4 bases and the J gene end by 9 bases; junction bases not matched to a gene: 11. As DNA, the CDR3 is TGTGCCAGCTCACTTAGCGGGGCCTTGTCTGGTGAGCAGTTCTTC. As protein: CASSLSGALSGEQFF.

The chain couples TRBV9 to TRBJ2-7; TRBD1 matches 7 bases. The germline CDR1 and CDR2 sequences are SGDLS and YYNGEE. V dropped 6 bases and J dropped 6; count of bases not matched to a gene: 12. There are 14 residues in the CDR3. CDR3 amino acids: CASIPATGDGEQYF. The CDR3 DNA reads as TGTGCCAGCATCCCGGCAACAGGGGATGGCGAGCAGTACTTC.

Comment on this clone: An end of the junction does not agree with germline; a read error may underlie this. This chain connects TRBV28 to TRBJ2-1; D may be TRBD2 (5 bases). Germline V gene sequence: CDR1 MDHEN, CDR2 SYDVKM. The CDR3 contains 12 residues. CDR3 DNA sequence: TGTGCCAGCAGTACCGGACTGATTGAGCGGTTCTTC. Its translation: CASSTGLIERFF.

V gene TRBV7-9 combines with J gene TRBJ1-1; D perhaps matches TRBD1 (5 bases). Germline CDR1 reads SEHNR; CDR2 reads FQNEAQ (reference sequence). Trimming removed 5 bases at V and 10 bases at J, with 23 bases between. This CDR3 comprises 15 residues. CDR3 in amino acids: CASSRETNLLGGAFF. The CDR3 coding sequence is TGTGCCAGCAGCCGCGAGACTAACCTGTTGGGGGGAGCTTTCTTT.

As for this clone: The junction departs from the called germline gene at one end, perhaps through a read error. The chain recombines TRBV6-6 with TRBJ1-1; D uncertain. The CDR3 length is 10 residues. In germline, CDR1 is MNHNY, CDR2 SVGAGI (reference sequence). The CDR3 spells CATLGTEAFF. The CDR3 DNA sequence: TGTGCCACCTTGGGCACTGAAGCTTTTTTT.

The chain recombines TRBV7-2 with TRBJ1-1; 7 bases match TRBD1. The CDR3 spans 13 residues. Germline V gene data show CDR1 as SGHTA and CDR2 as FQGNSA. V shed 5 bases and J 7 bases; nucleotides not matched to a gene: 7. CDR3 amino acids: CASSRQGTGEAFF. The CDR3 DNA is TGTGCCAGCAGCCGACAGGGAACGGGTGAAGCTTTCTTT.

This chain connects TRBV6-6 to TRBJ1-4; D is unclear. The V end lost 2 bases, the J end lost 6 bases, and 10 bases lay between the germline ends. The CDR3 has 14 residues. The germline gives CDR1 MNHNY, CDR2 SVGAGI (reference sequence). CDR3 coding DNA: TGTGCCAGCAGTTACCGTCAAACGGATGAAAAACTGTTTTTT. This translates into CASSYRQTDEKLFF.

Here the CDR3 DNA reads TGTGCCAGCAGTTTATTGCAGGGGGCGGACACTGAAGCTTTCTTT. It yields the protein CASSLLQGADTEAFF. The chain joins TRBV28 to TRBJ1-1, with 8 bases fitting TRBD1. The CDR3 has 15 amino acids. Germline values: CDR1 MDHEN, CDR2 SYDVKM. J gave up 3 bases and V 1 base, and 4 bases lay outside the gene matches.

The chain joins TRBV5-1 to TRBJ1-4, with D uncertain. The CDR3 has 16 amino acids. The germline V and J ends were trimmed by 0 bases and 0 bases, with 9 bases remaining between them. CDR1 and CDR2 from the germline V gene are SGHRS and YFSETQ. CDR3: CASSLVSGATNEKLFF. The CDR3 coding sequence is TGCGCCAGCAGCTTGGTATCAGGTGCAACTAATGAAAAACTGTTTTTT.

The V gene is TRBV19, the J gene TRBJ2-2; 8 nucleotides line up with TRBD2. V was clipped by 9 bases and J by 4 bases; unmatched bases: 7. The CDR3 spans 14 residues. Germline V gene data show CDR1 as LNHDA and CDR2 as SQIVND (reference sequence). The CDR3 sequence is CASFSGAGTGELFF. The DNA of the CDR3 is TGTGCCAGCTTTAGCGGGGCAGGCACCGGGGAGCTGTTTTTT.

The genes are TRBV2 and TRBJ1-6; unclear D gene. The germline CDR1 and CDR2 sequences are SNHLY and FYNNEI. Trimming stripped 3 bases from V and 7 bases from J, with 16 bases between. The CDR3 loop spans 16 amino acids. This CDR3 is CASSDPPFRRNSPLHF. For the CDR3, the DNA is TGTGCCAGCAGTGATCCCCCCTTCCGCCGGAATTCACCCCTCCACTTT.

V is TRBV5-8 and J is TRBJ1-5; D might be TRBD1 (6 bases). Germline CDR1 reads SGHTS; CDR2 reads YDEGEE. The CDR3 totals 16 residues. The V gene lost 2 bases and the J gene lost 1 base, with 13 bases spanning the gap. CDR3 sequence reads: CASSLTGLTSNQPQHF. The CDR3 DNA sequence: TGTGCCAGCAGCTTAACAGGGTTGACAAGCAATCAGCCCCAGCATTTT.

The V and J genes are TRBV5-1 and TRBJ1-2, with D tentatively TRBD1 (6 bases). This CDR3 contains 12 residues. V was clipped by 4 bases and J by 7 bases, with 11 bases between them. In germline, CDR1 is SGHRS, CDR2 YFSETQ. The CDR3 protein is CASSPRGVGYTF. DNA for the CDR3: TGCGCCAGCAGCCCCAGGGGCGTTGGCTACACCTTC.

The chain combines TRBV28 with TRBJ2-7; 7 positions agree with TRBD2. The CDR3 length is 13 residues. Germline lookup yields CDR1 MDHEN and CDR2 SYDVKM. Trimming cost V 10 bases and J 2 bases; bases outside gene matches: 8. CDR3 amino acids: CATESGDPYEQYF. The CDR3 DNA reads TGTGCCACCGAGAGCGGGGACCCCTACGAGCAGTACTTC.

The chain joins TRBV4-2 to TRBJ2-7; 7 bases are a match to TRBD2. The CDR3 is 16 amino acids. V shed 4 bases and J 0 bases; nucleotides not matched to a gene: 9. Germline V gives CDR1 LGHNA, CDR2 YNFKEQ. The CDR3 nucleotides are TGTGCCAGCAGCCCCAGCGGGGCTCCGAGCTCCTACGAGCAGTACTTC. It encodes CASSPSGAPSSYEQYF.

The chain joins TRBV7-9 to TRBJ1-4; 7 nucleotides align to TRBD1. CDR1 is SEHNR and CDR2 is FQNEAQ in the germline V gene (reference sequence). The V gene end was trimmed by 4 bases and the J gene end by 8 bases; junction bases not matched to a gene: 10. The CDR3 contains 15 residues. The CDR3 DNA sequence: TGTGCCAGCAGCTCAGCGACAGGGATACGGGAAAAACTGTTTTTT. Translating gives CASSSATGIREKLFF.

This clone appeared a few times. This chain joins TRBV4-1 and TRBJ2-6, with 7 bases fitting TRBD1. Germline trimming cut 4 bases from V and 0 bases from J; bases unmatched to any gene: 3. Germline values: CDR1 MGHRA, CDR2 YSYEKL. The CDR3 length is 16 residues. Here the CDR3 DNA reads TGCGCCAGCAGCCGGGGACAGATCTCTGGGGCCAACGTCCTGACTTTC. Translation: CASSRGQISGANVLTF.

This chain links TRBV18 with TRBJ1-5; no reliable D call. This CDR3 contains 16 residues. V was clipped by 3 bases and J by 7 bases, with 19 bases between them. The germline gives CDR1 KGHSH, CDR2 LQKENI. As DNA, the CDR3 is TGTGCCAGCTCACCTTCCTCCCAGGCTCAAGGCCAGCCCCAGCATTTT. It encodes CASSPSSQAQGQPQHF.

The chain links TRBV3-1 (or the pseudogene TRBV3-2) to TRBJ1-4; D gene unclear. Germline CDR1 LGHDT, CDR2 YNNKEL (reference sequence). The germline V and J ends were trimmed by 2 bases and 5 bases, with 9 bases remaining between them. This CDR3 region has 14 residues. The CDR3 DNA follows: TGTGCCAGCAGCCAACGGGAGAGAAATGAAAAACTGTTTTTT. This gives the protein CASSQRERNEKLFF.

In the case of this clone: Other DNA sequences in this specimen translate into the identical CDR3. CDR3 region: CASSLGQGATEAFF. CDR3 DNA sequence: TGCGCCAGCAGCTTGGGACAGGGGGCCACTGAAGCTTTCTTT. This chain connects TRBV5-1 to TRBJ1-1, with TRBD1 identical over 10 bases. Germline V gene data show CDR1 as SGHRS and CDR2 as YFSETQ. CDR3 length: 14 amino acids. V was pared by 0 bases and J by 4 bases, with 0 bases of the junction left unmatched.

The chain recombines TRBV4-2 with TRBJ1-2, with 7 bases lining up with TRBD1. CDR1 and CDR2 (germline): LGHNA, YNFKEQ. Losses at the gene ends were 5 bases for V and 2 bases for J; bases not matched to a gene: 11. The CDR3 totals 16 residues. CDR3 in DNA: TGTGCCAGCAGCTCCACTTCCGGGACAGTAAACTATGGCTACACCTTC. Its protein is CASSSTSGTVNYGYTF.

The gene calls are TRBV19 and TRBJ1-1; 7 bases align to TRBD1. This CDR3 region has 13 residues. V trimming: 6 bases; J trimming: 7 bases; junction bases outside the gene matches: 8. Germline V gene lookup returns CDR1 LNHDA and CDR2 SQIVND (reference sequence). CDR3 coding DNA: TGTGCCAGTAGCTTTACAGGGGTTGGTGAAGCTTTCTTT. This sequence encodes CASSFTGVGEAFF.

The V call is TRBV18, the J call TRBJ2-5, with 9 positions matching TRBD1. V lost 6 bases to trimming and J lost 4 bases; unmatched junction nucleotides: 6. This CDR3 has 14 amino acids. Germline CDR1 reads KGHSH; CDR2 reads LQKENI. The CDR3: CASSSAGQGETQYF. The DNA of the CDR3 is TGTGCCAGCTCCTCAGCGGGACAGGGAGAGACCCAGTACTTC.

DNA for the CDR3: TGCGCCAGCAGCTTGCTGGCTGAGACAGGCAACGAGCAGTACTTC. It specifies CASSLLAETGNEQYF. This chain joins TRBV5-1 and TRBJ2-7; a possible D gene is TRBD1 (6 bases). Trimming pared 1 base from V and 5 bases from J, leaving 16 bases between. The germline V gene has CDR1 SGHRS and CDR2 YFSETQ. The CDR3 runs 15 residues.

The rearrangement links TRBV29-1 to TRBJ1-5, with D maybe TRBD1 (5 bases). Trimming took 3 bases from V and 0 from J, leaving 6 bases between them. The CDR3 is made up of 13 amino acids. CDR1 and CDR2 (germline): SQVTM, ANQGSEA. Here the CDR3 DNA reads TGCAGCGTTGAGACAGATAGCAATCAGCCCCAGCATTTT. Protein product: CSVETDSNQPQHF.

The chain uses TRBV6-1 and TRBJ2-7; D is uncertain. Germline CDR1 is MNHNS and CDR2 is SASEGT. The CDR3 consists of 13 residues. V was clipped by 0 bases and J by 3 bases, with 6 bases between them. CDR3 sequence (DNA): TGTGCCAGCAGTGAAGCCGCGGACTACGAGCAGTACTTC. Translated: CASSEAADYEQYF.

The rearrangement uses TRBV2 and TRBJ2-2; TRBD1 agrees at 8 bases. Unmatched junction bases numbered 9, after V lost 5 bases and J lost 4 bases. Germline V gene lookup returns CDR1 SNHLY and CDR2 FYNNEI. The CDR3 is made up of 16 amino acids. In nucleotides, the CDR3 is TGTGCCAGCAGTTGGTTAGGGACAGGTCGCACCGGGGAGCTGTTTTTT. It codes for CASSWLGTGRTGELFF. Supplemented by reference TRBV2 and TRBJ2-2, the full variable domain reads EPEVTQTPSHQVTQMGQEVILRCVPISNHLYFYWYRQILGQKVEFLVSFYNNEISEKSEIFDDQFSVERPDGSNFTLKIRSTKLEDSAMYFCASSWLGTGRTGELFFGEGSRLTVL.

V gene TRBV6-1 combines with J gene TRBJ1-4, with D perhaps TRBD1 (6 bases). This CDR3 region has 15 residues. Trimming pared 2 bases from V and 7 bases from J, leaving 14 bases between. CDR1 is MNHNS, CDR2 SASEGT, per germline. CDR3 coding DNA: TGTGCCAGCAGTGAAATGGTGGGGGCGGGTGAAAAACTGTTTTTT. This sequence encodes CASSEMVGAGEKLFF.

CDR3 sequence reads: CASSLTPGQGNYGYTF. In nucleotides, the CDR3 is TGCGCCAGCAGCTTGACCCCAGGACAGGGCAACTATGGCTACACCTTC. This rearrangement joins TRBV5-1 to TRBJ1-2, with 8 positions matching TRBD1. This CDR3 has 16 amino acids. CDR1 SGHRS and CDR2 YFSETQ come from the germline V gene. The V gene end was trimmed by 1 base and the J gene end by 2 bases; junction bases not matched to a gene: 7.

The chain carries TRBV14 and TRBJ2-3; tentatively, D is TRBD2 (5 bases). Germline CDR1 SGHDN, CDR2 FVKESK. The CDR3 consists of 15 residues. The V and J ends lost 4 bases and 4 bases respectively, with 15 bases between them. In DNA form, the CDR3 reads TGTGCCAGCAGCCCCGGGGTAGCGTTAGCAGATACGCAGTATTTT. The encoded protein is CASSPGVALADTQYF. The full variable domain, with the rest looked up from reference TRBV14 and TRBJ2-3, is EAGVTQFPSHSVIEKGQTVTLRCDPISGHDNLYWYRRVMGKEIKFLLHFVKESKQDESGMPNNRFLAERTGGTYSTLKVQPAELEDSGVYFCASSPGVALADTQYFGPGTRLTVL.

The count of this clone is one. The chain links TRBV6-5 to TRBJ1-2, with 8 nucleotides matching TRBD1. With V trimmed by 5 bases and J by 2 bases, 7 bases remained unmatched. Germline V CDR1 and CDR2: MNHEY, SVGAGI. The CDR3 is 15 amino acids. The CDR3 here is CASSTQGAGNYGYTF. The CDR3 DNA reads TGTGCCAGCAGTACGCAGGGGGCCGGAAACTATGGCTACACCTTC.